The 5 T cell receptor beta chains below all came from one sample that was sequenced in a study of blood T cell repertoires in COVID-19. Assay used: immunoSEQ multiplex PCR; TCRdb lists only in-frame clones, some missing. This sample has under 150,000 clones, with just under 85% found just once. Specimen: peripheral blood. Source of these receptors: a man between 65 and 85 years old with active or convalescent COVID-19.

V is TRBV28 and J is TRBJ1-1, with D perhaps matching TRBD1 (5 bases). The germline V gene has CDR1 MDHEN and CDR2 SYDVKM. CDR3 length: 14 amino acids. Trimming stripped 4 bases from V and 1 base from J, with 10 bases between. The CDR3 DNA is TGTGCCAGCAGTTCCGGACAAACGAACACTGAAGCTTTCTTT. It translates to CASSSGQTNTEAFF.

CDR3 in amino acids: CASSFSGGGTQYF. The CDR3 region has the DNA TGTGCCAGCAGTTTTTCGGGAGGAGGTACGCAGTATTTT. The V and J genes are TRBV6-2 or TRBV6-3 and TRBJ2-3; 7 bases align to TRBD2. Looked up from germline, CDR1 is MNHEY and CDR2 is SVGEGT. V lost 4 bases, J lost 8 bases, and 6 bases stayed unmatched. The CDR3 length is 13 residues.

This chain joins TRBV6-6 and TRBJ1-4, with D possibly matching TRBD1 (6 bases). CDR3 length: 12 residues. V was clipped by 7 bases and J by 17 bases, with 20 bases between them. Germline CDR1 reads MNHNY; CDR2 reads SVGAGI (reference sequence). In DNA form, the CDR3 reads TGTGCCAGCACGTTATCCGGGGACAACTTTTTTTTT. Translation: CASTLSGDNFFF.

This sequence joins TRBV15 and TRBJ1-5; D gene uncertain. CDR1 and CDR2 from the germline V gene are LNHNV and YYDKDF (reference sequence). Between the trimmed V and J ends, which lost 0 bases and 11 bases, there was a span of 11 bases. The CDR3 runs to 13 residues. CDR3 nucleotides: TGTGCCACCAGCAGAGATGTTCAGGCTTCCCAGCATTTT. Translating gives CATSRDVQASQHF.

The J gene is TRBJ1-1, the V gene TRBV10-3; D remains unclear. The CDR3 loop spans 15 amino acids. V lost 10 bases to trimming and J lost 2 bases, with 20 bases between them. The germline CDR1 and CDR2 sequences are ENHRY and SYGVKD. CDR3: CATEVGGKGNTEAFF. The CDR3 bases are TGTGCCACTGAGGTTGGAGGGAAGGGAAACACTGAAGCTTTCTTT.